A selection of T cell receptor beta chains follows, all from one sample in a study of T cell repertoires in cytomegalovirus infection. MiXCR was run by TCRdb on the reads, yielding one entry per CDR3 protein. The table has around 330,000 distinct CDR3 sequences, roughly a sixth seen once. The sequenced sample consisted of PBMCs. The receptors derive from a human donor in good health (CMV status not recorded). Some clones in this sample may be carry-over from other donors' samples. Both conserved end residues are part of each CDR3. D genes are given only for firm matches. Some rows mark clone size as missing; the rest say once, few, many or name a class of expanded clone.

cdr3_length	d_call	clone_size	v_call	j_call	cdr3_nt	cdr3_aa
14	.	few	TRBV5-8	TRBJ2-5	TGTGCCAGCAGCTTGGATTACAGCCAAGAGACCCAGTACTTC	CASSLDYSQETQYF
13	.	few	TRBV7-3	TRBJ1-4	TGTGCCAGCAGCTTAACCTCGAATGAAAAACTGTTTTTT	CASSLTSNEKLFF
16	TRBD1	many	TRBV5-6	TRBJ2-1	TGTGCCAGCAGCTTGGAAAGAGGACAGGTTTACAATGAGCAGTTCTTC	CASSLERGQVYNEQFF
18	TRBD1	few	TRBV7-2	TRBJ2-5	TGTGCCAGCAGCCCGCATTTATATCCCGGACAGGGTCGGGAGACCCAGTACTTC	CASSPHLYPGQGRETQYF
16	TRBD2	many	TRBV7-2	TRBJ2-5	TGTGCCAGCAGCTTCACTAGCGGGGGGGGTCAAGAGACCCAGTACTTC	CASSFTSGGGQETQYF
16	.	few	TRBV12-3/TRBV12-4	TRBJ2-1	TGTGCCAGCAGTTTAGTGGGGCAGGGGTGGAGCAATGAGCAGTTCTTC	CASSLVGQGWSNEQFF
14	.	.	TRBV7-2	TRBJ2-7	TGTGCCAGCAGCTTAGATAGGGGGTTGCACGAGCAGTACTTC	CASSLDRGLHEQYF
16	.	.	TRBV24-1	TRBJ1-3	TGTGCCACCAGTGAGGGGGACTGCGGCTCTGGAAACACCATATATTTT	CATSEGDCGSGNTIYF
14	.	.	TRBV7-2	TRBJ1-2	TGTGCCAGCAGCTGGGGTCGGGGGGAGGCTGGCTACACCTTC	CASSWGRGEAGYTF
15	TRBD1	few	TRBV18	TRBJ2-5	TGTGCCAGCTCACCGGTAGTGGACAGGGAAGAGACCCAGTACTTC	CASSPVVDREETQYF
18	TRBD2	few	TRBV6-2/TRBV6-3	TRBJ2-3	TGTGCCAGCAGACACGCCTCCGCTAGCGGCCCTAGCACAGATACGCAGTATTTT	CASRHASASGPSTDTQYF
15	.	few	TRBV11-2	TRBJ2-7	TGTGCCAGCAGCGGACAGCTAGGGGTATCCTACGAGCAGTACTTC	CASSGQLGVSYEQYF
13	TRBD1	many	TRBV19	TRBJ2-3	TGTGCCAGTAAGGGACAGGGCACAGATACGCAGTATTTT	CASKGQGTDTQYF
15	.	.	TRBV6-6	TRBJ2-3	TGTGCCAGCAGTACTAGTAAGGGGACCACAGATACGCAGTATTTT	CASSTSKGTTDTQYF
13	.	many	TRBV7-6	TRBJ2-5	TGTGCCAGCTCCGGACCCCTCCTGGAAACCCAGTACTTC	CASSGPLLETQYF
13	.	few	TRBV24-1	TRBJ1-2	TGTGCCACCAGTGACCACCGATCGGCTGGCTACACCTTC	CATSDHRSAGYTF
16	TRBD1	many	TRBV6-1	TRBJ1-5	TGTGCCAGCAGTGACAGGGGGCCTGGGAGCAATCAGCCCCAGCATTTT	CASSDRGPGSNQPQHF
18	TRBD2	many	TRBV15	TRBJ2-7	TGTGCCACCAGCAGAGCTATCGGACTAGCGGGTAGCTCCTACGAGCAGTACTTC	CATSRAIGLAGSSYEQYF
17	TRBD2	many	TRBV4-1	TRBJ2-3	TGCGCCAGCAGCCAAGCGATGGCTAGCGGGGGGGCCGATACGCAGTATTTT	CASSQAMASGGADTQYF
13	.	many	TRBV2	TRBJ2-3	TGTGCCAGCAGGGAAACAGGGAAAGATACGCAGTATTTT	CASRETGKDTQYF
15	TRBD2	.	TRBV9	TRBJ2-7	TGTGCCAGCAGCGTAGCTGGTGGGGGGGGTGGCGAGCAGTACTTC	CASSVAGGGGGEQYF
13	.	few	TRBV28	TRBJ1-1	TGTGCCAGCACAGACACGTTGAACACTGAAGCTTTCTTT	CASTDTLNTEAFF
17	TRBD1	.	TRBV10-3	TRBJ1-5	TGTGCCATCAGTGAGTCTCAGGGGGGCTTAAGTGATCAGCCCCAGCATTTT	CAISESQGGLSDQPQHF
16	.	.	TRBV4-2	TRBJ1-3	TGTGCCAGCAGCCATTGGGGCAGGGAATCTGGAAACACCATATATTTT	CASSHWGRESGNTIYF
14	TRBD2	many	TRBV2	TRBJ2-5	TGTGCCAGCAAGGGACTAGCAGCTCAAGAGACCCAGTACTTC	CASKGLAAQETQYF
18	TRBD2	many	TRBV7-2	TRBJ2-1	TGTGCCAGCAGCCCGGGACCACCGGGACTAGCGGTCTACAATGAGCAGTTCTTC	CASSPGPPGLAVYNEQFF
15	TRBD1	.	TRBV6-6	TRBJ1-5	TGTGCCAGCAGTGGACAGGGAGGGCACAATCAGCCCCAGCATTTT	CASSGQGGHNQPQHF
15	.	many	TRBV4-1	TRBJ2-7	TGCGCCAGCAGACAAGATCCAGAGATCTCCTACGAGCAGTACTTC	CASRQDPEISYEQYF
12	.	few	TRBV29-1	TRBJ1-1	TGCAGCGTTCACGGGGTGAACACTGAAGCTTTCTTT	CSVHGVNTEAFF
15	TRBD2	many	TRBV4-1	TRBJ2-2	TGCGCCAGCAGCCCGGCGGGGGGTAGGACCGGGGAGCTGTTTTTT	CASSPAGGRTGELFF
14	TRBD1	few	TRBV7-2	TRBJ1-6	TGTGCCAGCAGCGCCATCCCAGGGGGTTCACCCCTCCACTTT	CASSAIPGGSPLHF
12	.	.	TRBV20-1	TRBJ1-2	TGCAGTGCTAGGAGTTCTAACTATGGCTACACCTTC	CSARSSNYGYTF
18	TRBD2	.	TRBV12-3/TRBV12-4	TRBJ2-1	TGTGCCAGCAGCTCGGGACTAGCGGGGGGGTCGGCCTACAATGAGCAGTTCTTC	CASSSGLAGGSAYNEQFF
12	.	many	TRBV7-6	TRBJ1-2	TGTGCCAGCTCCCCCGGGGAGGGCGGCTACACCTTC	CASSPGEGGYTF
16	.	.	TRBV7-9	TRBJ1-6	TGTGCCAGCAGCCTAGTCTTTCGACGAGATAATTCACCCCTCCACTTT	CASSLVFRRDNSPLHF